The clone carrying this T cell receptor beta chain was observed a few times. What it recognizes is unknown. TCRdb ran MiXCR on the 5' RACE reads and lists one entry per CDR3 protein. In the table there are under 600,000 distinct CDR3 sequences, approximately 12% of which are singletons. The sample originates from a study of T cells after yellow fever vaccination. The study's findings and limits: CD4 and CD8 compartments shared a small share of clonotypes. Sorted repertoires could include abundant contaminating clonotypes from bulk cells. Clones from primary vaccination mostly reappeared after the booster (roughly 95% CD4, approximately 91% CD8).

The TCR was taken from a young man who received the YFV17D yellow fever vaccine. The input for sequencing was PBMCs, taken on the day of the yellow fever booster vaccination.

The CDR3 here is CASSLQGPQGGANVLTF. CDR3 DNA: TGTGCCAGCAGCTTACAGGGACCCCAGGGGGGGGCCAACGTCCTGACTTTC. The chain joins TRBV5-5 to TRBJ2-6, with TRBD1 as a possible D gene (6 bases). The germline V and J ends were trimmed by 2 bases and 4 bases, with 16 bases remaining between them. This CDR3 is 17 amino acids long. Germline CDR1 and CDR2: SGHKS and YYEKEE (reference sequence).